One sample yielded the 24 T cell receptor beta chains listed below, sequenced in a study of cytomegalovirus exposure and HLA in healthy donors. PCR employed 60 Vbeta and 13 Jbeta primers. Clones were sequenced by immunoSEQ multiplex PCR, and TCRdb holds only the in-frame ones, with some missing. The sample carries 180,000 or so clones, 82% recorded once. The specimen sequenced was PBMCs. These receptors were taken from a man aged 35 to 55 in good health and CMV-seronegative.

The chain uses TRBV28 and TRBJ2-3; D is unresolved. Germline V gene data show CDR1 as MDHEN and CDR2 as SYDVKM. The CDR3 loop spans 14 amino acids. Deletions cut 3 bases from V and 1 base from J, with 8 bases between. The chain's CDR3 is CASSFLSGTDTQYF. The CDR3 nucleotides read TGTGCCAGCAGTTTTCTAAGTGGCACAGATACGCAGTATTTT.

CDR3 protein: CASSKMGGGTEAFF. CDR3 sequence (DNA): TGTGCCAGCAGCAAAATGGGGGGGGGCACTGAAGCTTTCTTT. The chain employs TRBV7-3 and TRBJ1-1; perhaps TRBD1 as D (5 bases). V lost 5 bases to trimming and J lost 4 bases, with 14 bases between them. Germline loops: CDR1 SGHTA, CDR2 FQGTGA. The CDR3 length is 14 residues.

V gene TRBV7-8 combines with J gene TRBJ2-7, with 8 bases matching TRBD2. Per the germline V gene, CDR1 is SGHVS and CDR2 is FQNEAQ. Germline trimming cut 1 base from V and 3 bases from J; bases unmatched to any gene: 5. The CDR3 totals 15 residues. CDR3 in DNA: TGTGCCAGCAGCTTAGGAACTAGCGGCTTCTACGAGCAGTACTTC. Its protein is CASSLGTSGFYEQYF.

The rearrangement uses TRBV5-1 and TRBJ1-5, with TRBD1 as a possible D gene (6 bases). The CDR3 loop spans 15 amino acids. V was clipped by 4 bases and J by 0 bases, with 11 bases between them. The V gene's germline CDR1 is SGHRS and CDR2 YFSETQ. In DNA form, the CDR3 reads TGCGCCAGCAGCCCCGGGACAAATAGCAATCAGCCCCAGCATTTT. Encoded protein: CASSPGTNSNQPQHF. The full variable domain, with the rest looked up from reference TRBV5-1 and TRBJ1-5, is KAGVTQTPRYLIKTRGQQVTLSCSPISGHRSVSWYQQTPGQGLQFLFEYFSETQRNKGNFPGRFSGRQFSNSRSEMNVSTLELGDSALYLCASSPGTNSNQPQHFGDGTRLSIL.

The rearrangement uses TRBV11-2 and TRBJ2-2, with TRBD2 matching over 15 bases. The CDR3 contains 18 residues. Germline CDR1 reads SGHAT; CDR2 reads FQNNGV. Germline trimming cut 4 bases from V and 3 bases from J; bases unmatched to any gene: 6. CDR3: CASSWTSGGARDTGELFF. CDR3 nucleotides: TGTGCCAGCAGCTGGACTAGCGGGGGGGCCCGGGACACCGGGGAGCTGTTTTTT.

J is TRBJ1-1 and V is TRBV30; the D gene is possibly TRBD1 (6 bases). V was trimmed by 2 bases and J by 8 bases, leaving 12 bases between them. The CDR3 runs to 12 residues. CDR1 and CDR2 from the germline V gene are GTSNPN and SVGIG (reference sequence). The chain's CDR3 is CAWSRRTEEAFF. The CDR3 nucleotides are TGTGCCTGGAGTCGGCGGACAGAAGAAGCTTTCTTT.

The chain uses TRBV5-1 and TRBJ2-7; the match to TRBD1 covers 7 bases. CDR3 length equals 14 residues. V lost 2 bases and J lost 5; bases outside the gene matches: 7. Germline CDR1 and CDR2: SGHRS and YFSETQ. As DNA, the CDR3 is TGCGCCAGCAGCTTCTCCTCAACAGGGGACGAGCAGTACTTC. Its protein is CASSFSSTGDEQYF.

J is TRBJ2-7 and V is TRBV30; 14 positions agree with TRBD2. Germline V gene sequence: CDR1 GTSNPN, CDR2 SVGIG (reference sequence). CDR3 length: 15 residues. V lost 5 bases, J lost 6 bases, and 9 bases stayed unmatched. The DNA for the CDR3 is TGTGCCTGGTGTGGGGCCGGACTAGCGGGAGGCGAGCAGTACTTC. Translated, it gives CAWCGAGLAGGEQYF.

The chain joins TRBV27 to TRBJ2-3, with 7 bases matching TRBD2. The trim removed 2 bases at V and 0 bases at J, leaving 2 bases unmatched. The CDR3 runs to 15 residues. Germline CDR1 MNHEY, CDR2 SMNVEV (reference sequence). DNA of the CDR3: TGTGCCAGCAGTTTAGCGGGAGCCAGCACAGATACGCAGTATTTT. This encodes CASSLAGASTDTQYF.

V is TRBV7-8 and J is TRBJ2-1; 9 bases are a match to TRBD2. Germline V lookup: CDR1 SGHVS, CDR2 FQNEAQ. The CDR3 totals 17 residues. The V gene end was trimmed by 8 bases and the J gene end by 3 bases; junction bases not matched to a gene: 14. In nucleotides, the CDR3 is TGTGCCAGCGGCCCTGTAGCGGGAGCGAACAACTACAATGAGCAGTTCTTC. It encodes CASGPVAGANNYNEQFF.

The chain links TRBV19 to TRBJ1-1; maybe TRBD1 (6 bases). The V end lost 5 bases, the J end lost 1 base, and 14 bases lay between the germline ends. CDR3 size: 15 residues. Per the germline V gene, CDR1 is LNHDA and CDR2 is SQIVND (reference sequence). The CDR3 sequence is CASSGTSTGNTEAFF. In DNA, the CDR3 is TGTGCCAGTAGTGGGACGTCGACAGGGAACACTGAAGCTTTCTTT.

V gene TRBV19 combines with J gene TRBJ2-1; the D gene is possibly TRBD2 (7 bases). CDR1 LNHDA and CDR2 SQIVND come from the germline V gene (reference sequence). V was shortened by 9 bases and J by 3 bases, with 18 bases between the two germline ends. The CDR3 is made up of 15 amino acids. The CDR3 sequence is CASAGRGAYYNEQFF. DNA for the CDR3: TGTGCCAGCGCGGGGAGGGGGGCTTACTACAATGAGCAGTTCTTC.

The chain employs TRBV9 and TRBJ2-7; 9 positions agree with TRBD1. This CDR3 is 13 amino acids long. The junction had 7 bases not matched to a gene; V was cut back by 4 bases and J by 8 bases. CDR1 is SGDLS, CDR2 YYNGEE, per germline. The CDR3 nucleotides are TGTGCCAGCAGCCAACGGGACAGGGTAAAGCAGTACTTC. This codes for CASSQRDRVKQYF.

The genes are TRBV30 and TRBJ1-5, with D possibly TRBD1 on 5 matching bases. The V end lost 0 bases, the J end lost 5 bases, and 11 bases lay between the germline ends. CDR3 length: 14 residues. The germline V gene has CDR1 GTSNPN and CDR2 SVGIG (reference sequence). As DNA, the CDR3 is TGTGCCTGGAGTGTAGGTTCGGGGGATCAGCCCCAGCATTTT. Protein sequence: CAWSVGSGDQPQHF.

This chain links TRBV6-5 with TRBJ2-7; D remains ambiguous. Germline-derived CDR1 and CDR2 are MNHEY and SVGAGI. This CDR3 has 12 residues. The V end was cut by 5 bases, the J end by 4 bases, with 9 bases between. CDR3 sequence: CASSKWPYEQYF. The DNA of the CDR3 is TGTGCCAGCAGTAAGTGGCCTTACGAGCAGTACTTC.

V gene TRBV6-5 combines with J gene TRBJ2-7; TRBD1 aligns across 8 bases. The CDR3 sequence is 15 residues long. Germline V gene sequence: CDR1 MNHEY, CDR2 SVGAGI. The V segment lost 2 bases and the J segment 5 bases; nucleotides outside the gene matches: 8. The CDR3 loop reads CASSYQGASRHEQYF. CDR3 in DNA: TGTGCCAGCAGTTACCAGGGGGCCTCCCGCCACGAGCAGTACTTC.

There are a few counts of this clone. The chain uses TRBV4-1 and TRBJ2-1, with TRBD2 as a possible D gene (5 bases). This CDR3 is built from 13 residues. CDR1 is MGHRA and CDR2 is YSYEKL in the germline V gene. The V gene lost 1 base and the J gene lost 10 bases, with 11 bases spanning the gap. The DNA of the CDR3 is TGCGCCAGCAGCCAAGGGGCCCTAGCAGAGCAGTTCTTC. Amino acid sequence: CASSQGALAEQFF.

The chain couples TRBV5-6 to TRBJ2-3, with D perhaps matching TRBD2 (7 bases). From germline, CDR1 is SGHDT and CDR2 YYEEEE. With 4 bases removed from V and 3 bases from J, the gap between germline ends came to 15 bases. CDR3 length equals 15 residues. In nucleotides, the CDR3 is TGTGCCAGCAGCACCCTGGGGGGGCCGACAGATACGCAGTATTTT. Its translation: CASSTLGGPTDTQYF.

This chain links TRBV7-3 with TRBJ2-7; D perhaps matches TRBD2 (6 bases). V lost 5 bases and J 2 bases, leaving 16 bases between the germline ends. The length of the CDR3 is 15 residues. Germline CDR1 and CDR2: SGHTA and FQGTGA. Here the CDR3 DNA reads TGTGCCAGCAGCCCGACCCCTGGGGGGACCTACGAGCAGTACTTC. The encoded protein is CASSPTPGGTYEQYF.

V usage is TRBV4-1 and J usage is TRBJ2-7; 10 bases are a match to TRBD2. This CDR3 contains 16 residues. After removal of 3 bases from V and 2 bases from J, the junction contained 7 bases not matched to a gene. In germline, CDR1 is MGHRA, CDR2 YSYEKL. As DNA, the CDR3 is TGCGCCAGCAGCCAGAGTCTAGCGGGAGACCCCTACGAGCAGTACTTC. As protein: CASSQSLAGDPYEQYF.

The chain is built from TRBV7-2 and TRBJ2-1; 8 bases fit TRBD2. There are 14 residues in the CDR3. The V segment lost 4 bases and the J segment 5 bases; nucleotides outside the gene matches: 4. Germline V CDR1 and CDR2: SGHTA, FQGNSA. The CDR3 sequence: CASSSLAGHNEQFF. The CDR3 DNA reads TGTGCCAGCAGCTCGTTAGCGGGGCACAATGAGCAGTTCTTC.

This clone turned up a few times. The chain has TRBV11-2 and TRBJ2-3; 10 bases fit TRBD2. CDR3 length: 15 residues. Per the germline V gene, CDR1 is SGHAT and CDR2 is FQNNGV. The V gene end was trimmed by 3 bases and the J gene end by 1 base; junction bases not matched to a gene: 1. The CDR3 sequence: CASSFLAGGTDTQYF. The CDR3, as DNA: TGTGCCAGCAGCTTTCTAGCGGGGGGCACAGATACGCAGTATTTT.

This chain connects TRBV9 to TRBJ2-7; 9 bases agree with TRBD1. The germline V gene encodes CDR1 SGDLS and CDR2 YYNGEE. The CDR3 contains 14 residues. The ends lost 4 bases at V and 3 bases at J; junction bases unmatched: 5. The CDR3 DNA is TGTGCCAGCAGCACCACAGGGGGCGGCTACGAGCAGTACTTC. This gives the protein CASSTTGGGYEQYF.

The chain employs TRBV7-9 and TRBJ1-1; D not certain. This CDR3 contains 16 residues. V lost 5 bases, J lost 4 bases, and 20 bases lay in between. The germline gives CDR1 SEHNR, CDR2 FQNEAQ (reference sequence). The CDR3 protein is CASSVSIRSRSTEAFF. The CDR3 nucleotides are TGTGCCAGCAGCGTGTCAATCAGAAGCCGGAGCACTGAAGCTTTCTTT.